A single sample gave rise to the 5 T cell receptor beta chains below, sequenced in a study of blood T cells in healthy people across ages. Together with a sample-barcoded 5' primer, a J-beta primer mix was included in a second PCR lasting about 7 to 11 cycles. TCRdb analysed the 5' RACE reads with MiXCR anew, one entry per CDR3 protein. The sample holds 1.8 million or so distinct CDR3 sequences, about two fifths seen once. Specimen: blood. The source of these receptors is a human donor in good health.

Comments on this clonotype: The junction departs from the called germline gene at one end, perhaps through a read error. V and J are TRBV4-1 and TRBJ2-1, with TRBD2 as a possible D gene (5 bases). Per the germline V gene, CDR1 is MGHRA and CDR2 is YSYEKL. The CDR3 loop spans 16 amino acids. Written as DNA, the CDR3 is TGCGCCAGCAGCCACGGAGGTACAGACTCCTACAATGAACAGTTCTTC. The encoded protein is CASSHGGTDSYNEQFF.

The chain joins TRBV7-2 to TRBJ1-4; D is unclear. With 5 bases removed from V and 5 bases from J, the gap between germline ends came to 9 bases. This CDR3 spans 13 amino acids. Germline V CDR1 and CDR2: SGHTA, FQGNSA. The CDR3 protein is CASSVSRNEKLFF. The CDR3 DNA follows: TGTGCCAGCAGCGTCTCACGGAATGAAAAACTGTTTTTT. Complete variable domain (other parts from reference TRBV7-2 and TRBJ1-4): GAGVSQSPSNKVTEKGKDVELRCDPISGHTALYWYRQSLGQGLEFLIYFQGNSAPDKSGLPSDRFSAERTGGSVSTLTIQRTQQEDSAVYLCASSVSRNEKLFFGSGTQLSVL.

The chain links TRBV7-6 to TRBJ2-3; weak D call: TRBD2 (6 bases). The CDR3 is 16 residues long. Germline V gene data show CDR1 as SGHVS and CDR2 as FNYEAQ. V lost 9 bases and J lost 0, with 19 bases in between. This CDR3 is CASTSHGLASTDTQYF. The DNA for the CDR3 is TGTGCCAGTACCTCCCATGGGCTAGCGAGCACAGATACGCAGTATTTT.

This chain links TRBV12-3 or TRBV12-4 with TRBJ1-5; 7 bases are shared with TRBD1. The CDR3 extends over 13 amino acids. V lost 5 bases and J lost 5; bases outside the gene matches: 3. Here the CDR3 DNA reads TGTGCCAGCAGTCGACAGGGTCATCAGCCCCAGCATTTT. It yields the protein CASSRQGHQPQHF.

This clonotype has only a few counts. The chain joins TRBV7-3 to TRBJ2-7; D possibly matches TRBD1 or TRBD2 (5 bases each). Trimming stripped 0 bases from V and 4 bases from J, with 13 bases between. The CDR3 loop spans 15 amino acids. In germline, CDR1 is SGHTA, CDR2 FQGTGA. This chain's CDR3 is CASSLTSGTAYEQYF. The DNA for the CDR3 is TGTGCCAGCAGCTTAACCTCCGGGACGGCATACGAGCAGTACTTC.